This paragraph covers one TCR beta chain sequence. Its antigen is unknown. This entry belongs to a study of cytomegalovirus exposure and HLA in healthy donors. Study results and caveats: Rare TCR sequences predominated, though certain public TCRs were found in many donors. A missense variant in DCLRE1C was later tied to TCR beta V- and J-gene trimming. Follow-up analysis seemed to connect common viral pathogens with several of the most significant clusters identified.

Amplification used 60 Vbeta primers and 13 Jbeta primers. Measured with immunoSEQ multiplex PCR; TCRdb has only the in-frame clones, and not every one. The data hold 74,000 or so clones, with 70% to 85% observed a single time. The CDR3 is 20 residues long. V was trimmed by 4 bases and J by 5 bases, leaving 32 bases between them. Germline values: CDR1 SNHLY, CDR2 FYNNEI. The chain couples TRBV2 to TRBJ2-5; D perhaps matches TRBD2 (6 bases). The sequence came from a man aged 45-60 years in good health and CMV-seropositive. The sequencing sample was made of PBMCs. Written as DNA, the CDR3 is TGTGCCAGCAGTGTCGCGATGTTGTCCCCGGATAGCGGCACGTGGGAGACCCAGTACTTC. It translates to CASSVAMLSPDSGTWETQYF. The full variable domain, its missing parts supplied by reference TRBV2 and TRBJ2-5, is EPEVTQTPSHQVTQMGQEVILRCVPISNHLYFYWYRQILGQKVEFLVSFYNNEISEKSEIFDDQFSVERPDGSNFTLKIRSTKLEDSAMYFCASSVAMLSPDSGTWETQYFGPGTRLLVL.